This paragraph reports one T cell receptor (beta chain). Generated by immunoSEQ multiplex PCR, the TCRdb table keeps only in-frame clones and is missing some. The data contain over 10,000 clones, less than 80% of them singletons. These data are taken from a study of blood T cell repertoires in COVID-19. The germline V gene has CDR1 SGHNT and CDR2 YENEEA. The CDR3 spans 16 residues. V lost 0 bases to trimming and J lost 2 bases, with 11 bases between them. The specimen was peripheral blood. The J gene is TRBJ2-1, the V gene TRBV11-3; D unclear. The receptor comes from a man aged 60 to 69 with COVID-19, enrolled during active disease. CDR3 DNA: TGTGCCAGCAGCTTAGATGGCCTTACCCCCTACAATGAGCAGTTCTTC. Protein product: CASSLDGLTPYNEQFF.